This TCR beta chain stems from a study of T cell clones after liver transplantation. At the level of the study: Three of eight recipients were HCV-positive; others had non-autoimmune, non-viral indications. Whole-study results and caveats: In two subjects, few donor cells limited the measurable donor-reactive repertoire.

This CDR3 region has 14 residues. Germline lookup yields CDR1 ENHRY and CDR2 SYGVKD. V was pared by 6 bases and J by 4 bases, with 12 bases between. Sequencing used immunoSEQ multiplex PCR; TCRdb keeps in-frame clones, though not all of them. The profile shows roughly 40,000 clones, 70% to 90% of them singletons. With respect to this clone: Antigen unknown.

This chain uses TRBV10-3 with TRBJ1-4, with TRBD1 as a possible D gene (5 bases). The TCR was taken from a human patient who received a liver transplant. T cells may partly derive from the graft donor. The input for sequencing was CD4+ T cells from blood, taken 24 months after liver transplant. CDR3 nucleotides: TGTGCCATCAGAGCCGACAGAAGTAATGAAAAACTGTTTTTT. As protein: CAIRADRSNEKLFF.